This TCR beta chain stems from a study of blood T cells in healthy people across ages. General study points: Long-lived and aged donors differed, with more naive CD4+ cells and higher diversity in the long-lived.

Investigators took approximately 10 milliliters of peripheral blood from every donor. Germline CDR1 is SGHTA and CDR2 is FQGNSA. V was shortened by 1 base and J by 3 bases, with 10 bases between the two germline ends. CDR3 length equals 14 residues. In the case of this clonotype: Its target is not known.

Primers used in a second PCR of roughly 6 to 12 cycles were a sample-barcoded 5' primer and a J-beta primer mix. MiXCR, run by TCRdb on the 5' RACE reads, gives a single entry per CDR3 protein. Among approximately 830,000 distinct CDR3 sequences listed, around 68% were seen once. The receptor was isolated from a man aged 30 to 45 in good health. The specimen sequenced was blood. The chain is built from TRBV7-2 and TRBJ2-7; D is undetermined. In DNA, the CDR3 is TGTGCCAGCAGCTTAGATGAGGCGGACTACGAGCAGTACTTC. Its protein product is CASSLDEADYEQYF.